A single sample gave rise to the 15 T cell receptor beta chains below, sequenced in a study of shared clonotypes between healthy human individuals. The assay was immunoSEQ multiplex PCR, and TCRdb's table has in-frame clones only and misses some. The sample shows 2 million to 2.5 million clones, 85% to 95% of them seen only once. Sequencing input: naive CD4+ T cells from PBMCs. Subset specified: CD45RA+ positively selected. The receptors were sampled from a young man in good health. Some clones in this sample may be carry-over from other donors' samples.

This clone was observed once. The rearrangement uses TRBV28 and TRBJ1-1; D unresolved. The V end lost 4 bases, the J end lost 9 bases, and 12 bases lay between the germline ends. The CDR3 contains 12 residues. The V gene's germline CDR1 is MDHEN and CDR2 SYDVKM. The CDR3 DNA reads TGTGCCAGCAGTTCAGGACCGTCTCAAGCTTTCTTT. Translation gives CASSSGPSQAFF.

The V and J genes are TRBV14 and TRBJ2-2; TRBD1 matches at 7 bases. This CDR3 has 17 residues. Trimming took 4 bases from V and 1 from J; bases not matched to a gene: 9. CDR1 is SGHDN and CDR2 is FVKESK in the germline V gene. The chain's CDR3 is CASSPLGTVKNTGELFF. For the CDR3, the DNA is TGTGCCAGCAGCCCGTTGGGGACAGTGAAGAACACCGGGGAGCTGTTTTTT.

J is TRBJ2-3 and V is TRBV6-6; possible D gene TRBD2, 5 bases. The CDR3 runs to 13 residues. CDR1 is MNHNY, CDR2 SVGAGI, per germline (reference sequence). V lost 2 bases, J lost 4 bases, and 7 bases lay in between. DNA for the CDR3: TGTGCCAGCAGTTACGATAGCGCAGATACGCAGTATTTT. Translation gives CASSYDSADTQYF.

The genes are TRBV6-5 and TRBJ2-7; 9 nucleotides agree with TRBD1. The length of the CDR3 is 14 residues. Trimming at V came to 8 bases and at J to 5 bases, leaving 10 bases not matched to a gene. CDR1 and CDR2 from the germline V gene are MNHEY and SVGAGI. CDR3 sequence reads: CASYNGQGRHEQYF. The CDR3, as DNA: TGTGCCAGCTATAACGGACAGGGGAGGCACGAGCAGTACTTC.

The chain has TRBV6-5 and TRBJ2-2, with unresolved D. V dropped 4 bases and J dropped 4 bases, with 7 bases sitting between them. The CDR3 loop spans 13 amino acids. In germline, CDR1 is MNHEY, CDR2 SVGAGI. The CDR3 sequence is CASSSRSTGELFF. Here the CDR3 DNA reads TGTGCCAGCAGTTCGAGGAGCACCGGGGAGCTGTTTTTT.

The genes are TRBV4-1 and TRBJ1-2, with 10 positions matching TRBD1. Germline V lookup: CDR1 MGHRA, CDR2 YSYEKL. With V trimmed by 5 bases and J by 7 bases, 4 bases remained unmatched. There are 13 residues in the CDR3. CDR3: CASSSGTGVGYTF. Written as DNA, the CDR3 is TGCGCCAGCAGCTCAGGGACAGGGGTTGGCTACACCTTC.

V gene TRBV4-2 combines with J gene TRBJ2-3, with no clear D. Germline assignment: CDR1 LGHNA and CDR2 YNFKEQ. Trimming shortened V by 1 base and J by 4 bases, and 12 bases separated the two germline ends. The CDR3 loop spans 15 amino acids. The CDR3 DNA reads TGTGCCAGCAGCCAAGGAGGATTAGACGCAGATACGCAGTATTTT. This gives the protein CASSQGGLDADTQYF.

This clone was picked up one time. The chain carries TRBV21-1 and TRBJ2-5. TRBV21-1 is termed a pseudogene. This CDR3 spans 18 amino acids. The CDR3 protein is CASRYRGAGEVGLLAQYF. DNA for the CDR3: TGTGCCAGCAGGTATAGAGGGGCGGGCGAGGTAGGTCTCTTGGCCCAGTACTTC.

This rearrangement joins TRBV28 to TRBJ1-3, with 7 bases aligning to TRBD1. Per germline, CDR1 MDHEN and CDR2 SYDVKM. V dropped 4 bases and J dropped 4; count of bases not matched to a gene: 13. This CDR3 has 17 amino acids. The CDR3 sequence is CASSSNRGDREGNTIYF. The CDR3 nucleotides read TGTGCCAGCAGTTCCAACCGGGGAGACAGGGAAGGAAACACCATATATTTT.

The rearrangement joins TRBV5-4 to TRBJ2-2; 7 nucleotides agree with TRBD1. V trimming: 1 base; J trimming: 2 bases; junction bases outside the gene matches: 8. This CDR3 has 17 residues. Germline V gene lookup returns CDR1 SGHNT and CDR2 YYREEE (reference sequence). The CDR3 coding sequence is TGTGCCAGCAGCTTGCGAATGGGACAGCGAAACACCGGGGAGCTGTTTTTT. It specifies CASSLRMGQRNTGELFF.

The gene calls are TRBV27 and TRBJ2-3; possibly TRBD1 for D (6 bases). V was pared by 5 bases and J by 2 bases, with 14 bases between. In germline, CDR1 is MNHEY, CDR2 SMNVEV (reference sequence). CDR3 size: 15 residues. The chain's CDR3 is CASSLQRGNTDTQYF. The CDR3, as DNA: TGTGCCAGCAGTCTCCAAAGGGGGAACACAGATACGCAGTATTTT.

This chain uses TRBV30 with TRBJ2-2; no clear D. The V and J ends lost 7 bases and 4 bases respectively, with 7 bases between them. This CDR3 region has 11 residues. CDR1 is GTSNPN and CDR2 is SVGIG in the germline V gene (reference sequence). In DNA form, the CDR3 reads TGTGCCTCTTCGAGCACCGGGGAGCTGTTTTTT. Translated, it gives CASSSTGELFF. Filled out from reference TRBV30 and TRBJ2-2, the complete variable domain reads SQTIHQWPATLVQPVGSPLSLECTVEGTSNPNLYWYRQAAGRGLQLLFYSVGIGQISSEVPQNLSASRPQDRQFILSSKKLLLSDSGFYLCASSSTGELFFGEGSRLTVL.

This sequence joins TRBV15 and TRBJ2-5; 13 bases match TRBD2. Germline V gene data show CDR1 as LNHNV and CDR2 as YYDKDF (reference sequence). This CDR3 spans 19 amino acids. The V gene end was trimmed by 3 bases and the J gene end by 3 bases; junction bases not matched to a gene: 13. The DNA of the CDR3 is TGTGCCACCAGCAGGGGTTCCAGACTAGCGGGAGGCGGGGAAGAGACCCAGTACTTC. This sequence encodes CATSRGSRLAGGGEETQYF.

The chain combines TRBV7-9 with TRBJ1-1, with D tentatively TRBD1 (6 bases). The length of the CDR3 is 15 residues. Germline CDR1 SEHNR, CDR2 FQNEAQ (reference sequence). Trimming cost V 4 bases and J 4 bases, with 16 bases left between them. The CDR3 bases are TGTGCCAGCAGCTCACGAGGGGGTGTAGGCACTGAAGCTTTCTTT. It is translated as CASSSRGGVGTEAFF.

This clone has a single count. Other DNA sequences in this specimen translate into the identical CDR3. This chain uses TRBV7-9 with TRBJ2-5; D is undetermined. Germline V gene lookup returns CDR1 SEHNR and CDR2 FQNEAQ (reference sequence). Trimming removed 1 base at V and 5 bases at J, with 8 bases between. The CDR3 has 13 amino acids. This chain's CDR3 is CASSLGGYETQYF. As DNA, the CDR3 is TGTGCCAGCAGCTTAGGGGGTTACGAGACCCAGTACTTC.